The 21 T cell receptor beta chains reported below all come from one sample, sequenced in a study of early stage breast cancer tumors (dated by TCRdb to the late 2010s). Library preparation was by the immunoSEQ multiplex PCR assay. TCRdb obtained this table from immuneACCESS and retained in-frame rearrangements with V and J assigned. These tables miss some clones; where compared with another copy, unresolved V genes account for less than half of the shortfall, and the remainder is unexplained. The sample yields fewer than 30,000 clones; about 80% were counted once. The ten largest clones capture more than 9.5% of the sample. Material: blood. The receptors shown here come from a person aged 55 to 75 with breast cancer.

The chain links TRBV4-3 to TRBJ2-1; D possibly corresponds to TRBD1 (5 bases). The germline V and J ends were trimmed by 2 bases and 6 bases, with 17 bases remaining between them. Per the germline V gene, CDR1 is LGHNA and CDR2 is YSLEER. The CDR3 has 16 residues. The CDR3 here is CASSQSPGRSPNEQFF. The CDR3 nucleotides read TGCGCCAGCAGCCAATCCCCAGGGCGATCGCCCAATGAGCAGTTCTTC.

CDR3 in amino acids: CASSLDLGGSGNTIYF. CDR3 bases: TGTGCCAGCAGCTTGGACTTGGGGGGCTCTGGAAACACCATATATTTT. The chain carries TRBV5-6 and TRBJ1-3; a possible D gene is TRBD1 (5 bases). Between the trimmed V and J ends, which lost 0 bases and 0 bases, there was a span of 10 bases. Per germline, CDR1 SGHDT and CDR2 YYEEEE. The CDR3 is made up of 16 amino acids. The full variable domain, rest sourced from reference TRBV5-6 and TRBJ1-3, is DAGVTQSPTHLIKTRGQQVTLRCSPKSGHDTVSWYQQALGQGPQFIFQYYEEEERQRGNFPDRFSGHQFPNYSSELNVNALLLGDSALYLCASSLDLGGSGNTIYFGEGSWLTVV.

V gene TRBV29-1 combines with J gene TRBJ1-1, with D unresolved. This CDR3 is 12 amino acids long. V was cut by 2 bases and J by 6 bases, with 10 bases left in between. The germline V gene encodes CDR1 SQVTM and CDR2 ANQGSEA. CDR3 in amino acids: CSVEYYSPEAFF. CDR3 coding DNA: TGCAGCGTTGAATATTACAGCCCTGAAGCTTTCTTT.

The chain combines TRBV5-1 with TRBJ2-1, with 8 nucleotides matching TRBD1. Germline V gene data show CDR1 as SGHRS and CDR2 as YFSETQ. V lost 4 bases to trimming and J lost 6 bases; unmatched junction nucleotides: 9. The CDR3 sequence is 15 residues long. In DNA form, the CDR3 reads TGCGCCAGCAGCACTGGACAGGGAGCATTCAATGAGCAGTTCTTC. Amino acid sequence: CASSTGQGAFNEQFF.

This sequence joins TRBV2 and TRBJ1-2, with D possibly matching TRBD1 (6 bases). The CDR3 length is 13 residues. Germline CDR1 reads SNHLY; CDR2 reads FYNNEI. V lost 6 bases, J lost 7 bases, and 15 bases lay in between. The DNA of the CDR3 is TGTGCCAGCAGCAGGTCTGGACAGAGTGGCTACACCTTC. Its protein is CASSRSGQSGYTF.

This clone has only one observation. The chain carries TRBV11-3 and TRBJ2-7; D is uncertain. CDR1 is SGHNT and CDR2 is YENEEA in the germline V gene. The CDR3 is made up of 15 amino acids. V lost 1 base, J lost 2 bases, and 12 bases lay in between. CDR3 sequence (DNA): TGTGCCAGCAGCTTAGTTGGAACAGCACCCTACGAGCAGTACTTC. This codes for CASSLVGTAPYEQYF.

V is TRBV19 and J is TRBJ1-5, with D unclear. Trimming left V 2 bases short and J 1 base short, with 12 bases between. Germline V gene sequence: CDR1 LNHDA, CDR2 SQIVND (reference sequence). The CDR3 contains 16 residues. CDR3 DNA: TGTGCCAGTAGTATAAATCAGGTCGGCAGCAATCAGCCCCAGCATTTT. Translating gives CASSINQVGSNQPQHF.

The genes are TRBV19 and TRBJ1-4, with D perhaps matching TRBD1 (5 bases). CDR3 length equals 14 residues. Trimming removed 3 bases from V and 7 bases from J, with 12 bases in between. Germline V gene sequence: CDR1 LNHDA, CDR2 SQIVND (reference sequence). The CDR3 DNA is TGTGCCAGTAGTATTCGGGGGATCGGTGAAAAACTGTTTTTT. This sequence encodes CASSIRGIGEKLFF.

This clone was recorded only once. The junction and the germline gene differ at one end; a read error may be behind it. The chain has TRBV7-7 and TRBJ2-7; D perhaps matches TRBD2 (6 bases). The CDR3 spans 13 residues. The V gene's germline CDR1 is SSHAT and CDR2 FNYEAQ (reference sequence). The CDR3 bases are TGTGCTAGCAGTCCGGGACTCACCTACGAGCAGTACTTC. It is translated as CASSPGLTYEQYF. The full variable domain, completed using reference TRBV7-7 and TRBJ2-7, is GAGVSQSPRYKVTKRGQDVTLRCDPISSHATLYWYQQALGQGPEFLTYFNYEAQPDKSGLPSDRFSAERPEGSISTLTIQRTEQRDSAMYRCASSPGLTYEQYFGPGTRLTVT.

Here the CDR3 reads CASSYSGTDYSPLHF. CDR3 DNA: TGTGCCAGCAGTTACTCGGGGACAGACTATTCACCCCTCCACTTT. The V and J genes are TRBV6-5 and TRBJ1-6, with 7 bases fitting TRBD1. With V trimmed by 0 bases and J by 8 bases, 4 bases remained unmatched. This CDR3 has 15 amino acids. Germline loops: CDR1 MNHEY, CDR2 SVGAGI.

The gene calls are TRBV6-6 and TRBJ2-7; perhaps TRBD2 as D (5 bases). The CDR3 covers 13 residues. The ends were cut back, 0 bases at V and 4 bases at J, with 7 bases in the middle. The V gene's germline CDR1 is MNHNY and CDR2 SVGAGI (reference sequence). The CDR3 DNA reads as TGTGCCAGCAGTTACTCGACGGGGTACGAGCAGTACTTC. This sequence encodes CASSYSTGYEQYF.

The chain combines TRBV5-6 with TRBJ2-1; 7 bases are shared with TRBD2. The germline CDR1 and CDR2 sequences are SGHDT and YYEEEE. This CDR3 has 16 amino acids. The V and J ends lost 2 bases and 3 bases, in that order; junction bases with no gene match: 8. The CDR3 region has the DNA TGTGCCAGCAGCTTTGGTGTCCCGGGAGGCTACAATGAGCAGTTCTTC. Translating gives CASSFGVPGGYNEQFF. Drawing the rest from reference TRBV5-6 and TRBJ2-1, the complete variable domain is DAGVTQSPTHLIKTRGQQVTLRCSPKSGHDTVSWYQQALGQGPQFIFQYYEEEERQRGNFPDRFSGHQFPNYSSELNVNALLLGDSALYLCASSFGVPGGYNEQFFGPGTRLTVL.

The chain links TRBV7-9 to TRBJ2-3, with D maybe TRBD1 (5 bases). The CDR3 length is 12 residues. CDR1 is SEHNR and CDR2 is FQNEAQ in the germline V gene (reference sequence). V dropped 3 bases and J dropped 6 bases, with 7 bases sitting between them. The CDR3 sequence: CASSFSGDTQYF. The CDR3, as DNA: TGTGCCAGCAGCTTTTCAGGGGATACGCAGTATTTT.

The genes are TRBV5-1 and TRBJ2-5; D unclear. Trimming took 2 bases from V and 4 from J, leaving 3 bases between them. Germline values: CDR1 SGHRS, CDR2 YFSETQ. The CDR3 is 11 amino acids. CDR3 DNA sequence: TGCGCCAGCAGCTTCGGAGAGACCCAGTACTTC. Encoded protein: CASSFGETQYF.

The rearrangement uses TRBV28 and TRBJ1-5; TRBD1 agrees at 9 bases. Germline CDR1 and CDR2: MDHEN and SYDVKM. The CDR3 extends over 15 amino acids. Trimming removed 6 bases from V and 7 bases from J; junction bases left unmatched: 10. The CDR3 loop reads CASRGQGRIGQPQHF. The CDR3, as DNA: TGTGCCAGCAGAGGACAGGGGAGGATAGGACAGCCCCAGCATTTT.

The chain combines TRBV7-2 with TRBJ1-1; TRBD1 is a possible D gene (6 bases). V lost 5 bases and J lost 7, with 11 bases in between. CDR3 size: 12 residues. Germline V gene sequence: CDR1 SGHTA, CDR2 FQGNSA. The CDR3 is CASSQQGIEAFF. In DNA, the CDR3 is TGTGCCAGCAGCCAACAGGGTATTGAAGCTTTCTTT.

This clone was recorded a few times. J is TRBJ1-4 and V is TRBV6-1, with D possibly matching TRBD1 (5 bases). This CDR3 is 13 amino acids long. CDR1 MNHNS and CDR2 SASEGT come from the germline V gene. Trimming pared 6 bases from V and 2 bases from J, leaving 7 bases between. In DNA form, the CDR3 reads TGTGCCAGCAGGCAGGGTACTAATGAAAAACTGTTTTTT. Its protein product is CASRQGTNEKLFF.

This clone has more than one count but fewer than ten. The chain has TRBV5-1 and TRBJ1-1; 9 bases fit TRBD1. With V trimmed by 3 bases and J by 7 bases, 10 bases remained unmatched. Germline assignment: CDR1 SGHRS and CDR2 YFSETQ. This CDR3 spans 15 amino acids. CDR3 coding DNA: TGCGCCAGCAGCTCACACCGAGGGACAGGGAGTGAAGCTTTCTTT. Translated, it gives CASSSHRGTGSEAFF.

CDR3 DNA: TGTGCCAGCAGCTTTGCCGGGACTAGCCGGGAGCAGTTCTTC. It is translated as CASSFAGTSREQFF. The chain employs TRBV5-8 and TRBJ2-1, with 9 bases fitting TRBD2. V trimming: 2 bases; J trimming: 10 bases; junction bases outside the gene matches: 7. The CDR3 consists of 14 residues. Germline CDR1 reads SGHTS; CDR2 reads YDEGEE. Full variable domain (remainder filled in from reference TRBV5-8 and TRBJ2-1): EAGVTQSPTHLIKTRGQQATLRCSPISGHTSVYWYQQALGLGLQFLLWYDEGEERNRGNFPPRFSGRQFPNYSSELNVNALELEDSALYLCASSFAGTSREQFFGPGTRLTVL.

The rearrangement uses TRBV6-1 and TRBJ2-5; a weak D match, TRBD2 (6 bases). This CDR3 has 11 residues. CDR1 and CDR2 (germline): MNHNS, SASEGT. Trimming took off 11 bases at V and 4 bases at J, with 11 bases between the two ends. CDR3 sequence: CAAAGGETQYF. The CDR3 nucleotides read TGTGCCGCAGCCGGGGGAGAGACCCAGTACTTC.

The chain joins TRBV7-9 to TRBJ2-3; 14 bases line up with TRBD2. Germline V CDR1 and CDR2: SEHNR, FQNEAQ (reference sequence). With V trimmed by 4 bases and J by 0 bases, 3 bases remained unmatched. The CDR3 spans 17 residues. CDR3 sequence (DNA): TGTGCCAGCAGCTGGGGGACTAGCGGGGGTAGCACAGATACGCAGTATTTT. It yields the protein CASSWGTSGGSTDTQYF.